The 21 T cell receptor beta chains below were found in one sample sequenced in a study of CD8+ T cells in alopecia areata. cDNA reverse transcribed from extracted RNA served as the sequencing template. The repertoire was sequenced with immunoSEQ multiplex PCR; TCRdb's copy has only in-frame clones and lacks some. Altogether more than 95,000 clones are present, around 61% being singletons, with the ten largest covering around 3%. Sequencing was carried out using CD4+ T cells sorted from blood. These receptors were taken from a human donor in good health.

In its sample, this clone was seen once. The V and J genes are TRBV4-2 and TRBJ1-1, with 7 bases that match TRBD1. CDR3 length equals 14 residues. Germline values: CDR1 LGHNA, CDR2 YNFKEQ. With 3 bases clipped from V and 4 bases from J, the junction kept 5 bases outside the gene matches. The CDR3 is CASSQVGQTTEAFF. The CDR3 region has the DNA TGTGCCAGCAGCCAGGTGGGACAGACCACTGAAGCTTTCTTT.

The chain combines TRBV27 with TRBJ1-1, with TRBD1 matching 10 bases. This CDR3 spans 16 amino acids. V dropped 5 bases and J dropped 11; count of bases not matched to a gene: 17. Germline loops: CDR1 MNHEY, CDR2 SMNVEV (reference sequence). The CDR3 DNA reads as TGTGCCAGCAGTAGCGACCGGGACAGGGGAAGGCGTGGTGCTTTCTTT. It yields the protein CASSSDRDRGRRGAFF.

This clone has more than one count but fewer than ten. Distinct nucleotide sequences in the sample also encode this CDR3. This chain's CDR3 is CASSQDLAGGTYEQYF. In DNA form, the CDR3 reads TGCGCCAGCAGCCAAGATTTAGCGGGGGGGACCTACGAGCAGTACTTC. V gene TRBV4-1 combines with J gene TRBJ2-7, with 11 bases matching TRBD2. The germline V gene encodes CDR1 MGHRA and CDR2 YSYEKL. Unmatched junction bases numbered 3, after V lost 0 bases and J lost 2 bases. The CDR3 extends over 16 amino acids.

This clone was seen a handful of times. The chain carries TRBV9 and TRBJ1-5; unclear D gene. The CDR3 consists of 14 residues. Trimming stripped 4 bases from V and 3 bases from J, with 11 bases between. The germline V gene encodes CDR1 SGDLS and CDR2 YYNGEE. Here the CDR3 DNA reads TGTGCCAGCAGCATCAACAGTGACAATCAGCCCCAGCATTTT. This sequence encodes CASSINSDNQPQHF.

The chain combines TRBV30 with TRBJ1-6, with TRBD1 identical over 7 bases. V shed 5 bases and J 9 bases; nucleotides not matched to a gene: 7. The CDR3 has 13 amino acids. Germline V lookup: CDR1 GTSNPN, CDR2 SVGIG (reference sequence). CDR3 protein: CAWETGTTSPLHF. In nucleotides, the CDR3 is TGTGCCTGGGAGACAGGGACAACTTCACCCCTCCACTTT.

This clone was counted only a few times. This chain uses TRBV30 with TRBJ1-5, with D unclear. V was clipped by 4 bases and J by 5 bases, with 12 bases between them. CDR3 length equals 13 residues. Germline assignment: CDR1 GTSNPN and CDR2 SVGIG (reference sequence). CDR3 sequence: CAWTEDEYQPQHF. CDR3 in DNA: TGTGCCTGGACCGAAGATGAGTATCAGCCCCAGCATTTT.

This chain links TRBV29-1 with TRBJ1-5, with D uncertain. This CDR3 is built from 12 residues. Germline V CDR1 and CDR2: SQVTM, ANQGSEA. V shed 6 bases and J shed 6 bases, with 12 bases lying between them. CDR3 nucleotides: TGCAGCGTCGTTTCGGGTAGTCAGCCCCAGCATTTT. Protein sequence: CSVVSGSQPQHF. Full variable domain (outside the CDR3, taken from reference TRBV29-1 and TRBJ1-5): SAVISQKPSRDICQRGTSLTIQCQVDSQVTMMFWYRQQPGQSLTLIATANQGSEATYESGFVIDKFPISRPNLTFSTLTVSNMSPEDSSIYLCSVVSGSQPQHFGDGTRLSIL.

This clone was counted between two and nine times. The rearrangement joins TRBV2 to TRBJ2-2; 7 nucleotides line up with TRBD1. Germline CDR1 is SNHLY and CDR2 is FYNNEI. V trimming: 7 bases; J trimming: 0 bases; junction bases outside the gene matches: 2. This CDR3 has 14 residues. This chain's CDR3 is CASKTGTNTGELFF. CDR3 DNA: TGTGCCAGCAAGACAGGGACGAACACCGGGGAGCTGTTTTTT.

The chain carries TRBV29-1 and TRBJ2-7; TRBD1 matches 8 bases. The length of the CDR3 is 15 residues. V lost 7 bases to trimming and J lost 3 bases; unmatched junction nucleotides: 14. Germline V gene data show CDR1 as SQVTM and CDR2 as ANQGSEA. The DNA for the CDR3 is TGCAGCGCCGAGGGACAGTGGACAGGGAACTACGAGCAGTACTTC. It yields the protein CSAEGQWTGNYEQYF.

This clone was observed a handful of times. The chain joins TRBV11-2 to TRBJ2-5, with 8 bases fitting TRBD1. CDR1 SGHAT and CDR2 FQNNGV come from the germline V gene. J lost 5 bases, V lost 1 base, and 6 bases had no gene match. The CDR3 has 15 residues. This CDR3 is CASSLGTGSLETQYF. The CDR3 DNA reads TGTGCCAGCAGCTTAGGGACAGGGTCGTTGGAGACCCAGTACTTC.

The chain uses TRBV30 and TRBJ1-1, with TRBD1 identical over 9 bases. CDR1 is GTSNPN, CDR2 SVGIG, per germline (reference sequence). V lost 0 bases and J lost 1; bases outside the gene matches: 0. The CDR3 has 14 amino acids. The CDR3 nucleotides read TGTGCCTGGAGTGTGACAGGGGGGAACACTGAAGCTTTCTTT. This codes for CAWSVTGGNTEAFF.

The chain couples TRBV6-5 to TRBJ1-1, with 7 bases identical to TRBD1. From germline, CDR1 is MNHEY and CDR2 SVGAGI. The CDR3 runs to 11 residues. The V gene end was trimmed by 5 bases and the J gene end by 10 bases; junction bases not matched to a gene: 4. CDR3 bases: TGTGCCAGCAGTGGACAGGTTGGAGCTTTCTTT. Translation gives CASSGQVGAFF.

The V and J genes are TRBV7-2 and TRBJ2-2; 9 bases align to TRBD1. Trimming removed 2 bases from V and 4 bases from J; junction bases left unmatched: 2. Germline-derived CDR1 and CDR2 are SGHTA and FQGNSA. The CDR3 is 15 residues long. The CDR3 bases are TGTGCCAGCAGCTTATTGGGACAGGGCACCGGGGAGCTGTTTTTT. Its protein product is CASSLLGQGTGELFF. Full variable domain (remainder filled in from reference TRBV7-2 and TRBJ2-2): GAGVSQSPSNKVTEKGKDVELRCDPISGHTALYWYRQSLGQGLEFLIYFQGNSAPDKSGLPSDRFSAERTGGSVSTLTIQRTQQEDSAVYLCASSLLGQGTGELFFGEGSRLTVL.

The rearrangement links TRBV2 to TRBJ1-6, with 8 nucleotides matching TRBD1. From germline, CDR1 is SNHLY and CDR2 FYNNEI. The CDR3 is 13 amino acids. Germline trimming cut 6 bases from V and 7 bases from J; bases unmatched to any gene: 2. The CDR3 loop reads CASRDRGNSPLHF. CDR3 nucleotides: TGTGCCAGCAGAGACAGGGGAAATTCACCCCTCCACTTT.

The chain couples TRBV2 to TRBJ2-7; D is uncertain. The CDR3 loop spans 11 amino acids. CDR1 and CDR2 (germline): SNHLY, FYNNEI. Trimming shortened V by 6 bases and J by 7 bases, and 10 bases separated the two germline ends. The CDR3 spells CASSGYKEQYF. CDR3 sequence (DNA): TGTGCCAGCAGCGGCTATAAAGAGCAGTACTTC.

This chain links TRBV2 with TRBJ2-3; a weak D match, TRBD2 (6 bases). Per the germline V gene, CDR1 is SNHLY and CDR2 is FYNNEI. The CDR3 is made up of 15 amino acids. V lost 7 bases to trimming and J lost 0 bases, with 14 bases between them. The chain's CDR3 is CASTGTSISTDTQYF. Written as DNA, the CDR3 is TGTGCCAGCACCGGGACTTCCATTAGCACAGATACGCAGTATTTT. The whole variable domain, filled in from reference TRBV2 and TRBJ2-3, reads EPEVTQTPSHQVTQMGQEVILRCVPISNHLYFYWYRQILGQKVEFLVSFYNNEISEKSEIFDDQFSVERPDGSNFTLKIRSTKLEDSAMYFCASTGTSISTDTQYFGPGTRLTVL.

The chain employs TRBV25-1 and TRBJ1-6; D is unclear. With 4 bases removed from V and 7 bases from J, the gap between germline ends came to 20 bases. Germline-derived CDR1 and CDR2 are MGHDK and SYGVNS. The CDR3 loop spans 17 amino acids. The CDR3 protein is CASSAPDRPSGNSPLHF. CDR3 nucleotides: TGTGCCAGCAGTGCCCCCGACCGGCCCTCTGGCAATTCACCCCTCCACTTT.

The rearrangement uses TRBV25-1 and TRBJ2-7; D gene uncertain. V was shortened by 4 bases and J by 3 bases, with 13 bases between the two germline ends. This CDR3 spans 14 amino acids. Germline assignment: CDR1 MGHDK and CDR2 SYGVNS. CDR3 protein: CASSGPPAYYEQYF. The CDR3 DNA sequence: TGTGCCAGCAGTGGTCCTCCAGCATACTACGAGCAGTACTTC.

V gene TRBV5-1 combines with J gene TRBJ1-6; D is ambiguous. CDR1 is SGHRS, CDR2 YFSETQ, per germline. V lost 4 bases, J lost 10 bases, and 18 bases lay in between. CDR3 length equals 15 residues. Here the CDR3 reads CASSLATTSGSPLHF. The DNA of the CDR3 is TGCGCCAGCAGCCTTGCCACGACATCGGGGTCACCCCTCCACTTT.

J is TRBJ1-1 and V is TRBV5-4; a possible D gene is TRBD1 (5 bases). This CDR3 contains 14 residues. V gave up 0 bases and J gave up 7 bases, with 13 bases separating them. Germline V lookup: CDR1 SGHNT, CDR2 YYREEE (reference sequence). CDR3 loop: CASSLGPWGDEAFF. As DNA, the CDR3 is TGTGCCAGCAGCTTGGGTCCCTGGGGGGATGAAGCTTTCTTT. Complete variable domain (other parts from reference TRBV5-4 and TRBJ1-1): ETGVTQSPTHLIKTRGQQVTLRCSSQSGHNTVSWYQQALGQGPQFIFQYYREEENGRGNFPPRFSGLQFPNYSSELNVNALELDDSALYLCASSLGPWGDEAFFGQGTRLTVV.

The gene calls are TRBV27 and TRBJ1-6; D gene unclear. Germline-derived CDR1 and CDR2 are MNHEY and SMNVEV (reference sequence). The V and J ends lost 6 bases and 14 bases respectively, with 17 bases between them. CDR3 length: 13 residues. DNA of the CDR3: TGTGCCAGCAGGACCTTAGTTGGAGGGACCCTCCACTTT. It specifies CASRTLVGGTLHF.